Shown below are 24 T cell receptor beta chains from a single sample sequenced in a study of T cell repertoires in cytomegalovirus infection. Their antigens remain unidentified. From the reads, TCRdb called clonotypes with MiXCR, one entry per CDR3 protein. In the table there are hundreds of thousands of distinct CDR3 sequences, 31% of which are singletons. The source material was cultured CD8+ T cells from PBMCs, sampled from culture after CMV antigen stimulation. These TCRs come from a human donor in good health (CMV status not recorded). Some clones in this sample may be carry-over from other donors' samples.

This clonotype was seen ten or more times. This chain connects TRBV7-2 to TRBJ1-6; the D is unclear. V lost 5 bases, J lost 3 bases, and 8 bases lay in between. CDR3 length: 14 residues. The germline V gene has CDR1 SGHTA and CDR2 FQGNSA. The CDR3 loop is CASSPPIYNSPLHF. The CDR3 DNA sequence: TGTGCCAGCAGCCCCCCGATCTATAATTCACCCCTCCACTTT.

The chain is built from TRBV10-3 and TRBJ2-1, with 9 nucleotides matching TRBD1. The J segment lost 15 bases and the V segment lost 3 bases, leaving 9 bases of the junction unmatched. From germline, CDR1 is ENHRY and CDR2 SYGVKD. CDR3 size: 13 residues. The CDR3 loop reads CAISEAEGTGPFF. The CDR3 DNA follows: TGTGCCATCAGTGAAGCTGAGGGGACAGGGCCGTTCTTC.

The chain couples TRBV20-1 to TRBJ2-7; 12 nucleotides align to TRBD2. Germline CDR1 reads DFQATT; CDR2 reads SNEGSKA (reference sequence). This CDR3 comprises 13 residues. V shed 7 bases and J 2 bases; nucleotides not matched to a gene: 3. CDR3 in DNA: TGCAGTGGGACTAGCGGGGAAACCTACGAGCAGTACGTC. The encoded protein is CSGTSGETYEQYV.

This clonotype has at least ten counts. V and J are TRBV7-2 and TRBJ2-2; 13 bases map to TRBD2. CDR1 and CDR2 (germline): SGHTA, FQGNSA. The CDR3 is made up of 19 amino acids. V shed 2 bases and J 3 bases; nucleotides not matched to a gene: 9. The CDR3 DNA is TGTGCCAGCAGCTTAAGGAAGGGACTAGCGGGGCGGGACACCGGGGAGCTGTTTTTT. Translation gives CASSLRKGLAGRDTGELFF. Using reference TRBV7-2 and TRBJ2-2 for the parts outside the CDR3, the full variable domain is GAGVSQSPSNKVTEKGKDVELRCDPISGHTALYWYRQSLGQGLEFLIYFQGNSAPDKSGLPSDRFSAERTGGSVSTLTIQRTQQEDSAVYLCASSLRKGLAGRDTGELFFGEGSRLTVL.

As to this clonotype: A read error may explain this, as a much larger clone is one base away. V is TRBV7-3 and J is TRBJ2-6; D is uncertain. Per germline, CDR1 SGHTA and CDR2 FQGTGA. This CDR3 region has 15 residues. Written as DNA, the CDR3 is TGTGCCAGCAGCTTAGAACGTTCTGGGACCAACGTCCTGACTTTC. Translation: CASSLERSGTNVLTF.

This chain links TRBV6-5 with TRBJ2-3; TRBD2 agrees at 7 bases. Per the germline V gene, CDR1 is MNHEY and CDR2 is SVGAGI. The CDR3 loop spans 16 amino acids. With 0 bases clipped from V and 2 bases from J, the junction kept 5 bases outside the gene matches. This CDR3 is CASSYSPGGATDTQYF. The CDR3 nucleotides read TGTGCCAGCAGTTACTCTCCGGGGGGAGCCACAGATACGCAGTATTTT.

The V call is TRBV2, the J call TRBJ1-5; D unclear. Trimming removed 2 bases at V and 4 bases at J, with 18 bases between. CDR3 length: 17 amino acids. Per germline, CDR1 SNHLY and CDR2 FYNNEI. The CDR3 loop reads CASSERIQQSPNQPQHF. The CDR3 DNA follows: TGTGCCAGCAGTGAAAGGATCCAACAGTCCCCGAATCAGCCCCAGCATTTT.

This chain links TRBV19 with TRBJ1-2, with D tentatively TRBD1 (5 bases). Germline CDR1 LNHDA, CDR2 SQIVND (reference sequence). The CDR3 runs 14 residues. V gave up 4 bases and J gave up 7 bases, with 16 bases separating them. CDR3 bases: TGTGCCAGTAGTAGCGACAGTGGGGTTCCTGGCTACACCTTC. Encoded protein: CASSSDSGVPGYTF.

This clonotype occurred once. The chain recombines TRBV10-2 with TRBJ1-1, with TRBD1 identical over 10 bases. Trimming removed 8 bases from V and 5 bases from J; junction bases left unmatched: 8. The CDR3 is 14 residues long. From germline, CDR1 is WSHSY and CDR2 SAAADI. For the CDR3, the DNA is TGCGCCAGCGCCAGACAGGGGGCTCAGACTGAAGCTTTCTTT. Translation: CASARQGAQTEAFF.

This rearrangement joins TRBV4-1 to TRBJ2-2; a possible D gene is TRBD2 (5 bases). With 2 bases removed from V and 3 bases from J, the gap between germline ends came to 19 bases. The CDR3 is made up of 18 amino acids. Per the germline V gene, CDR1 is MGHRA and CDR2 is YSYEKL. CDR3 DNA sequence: TGCGCCAGCAGCCAACACCGACTATCGCGAGATTACACCGGGGAGCTGTTTTTT. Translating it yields CASSQHRLSRDYTGELFF.

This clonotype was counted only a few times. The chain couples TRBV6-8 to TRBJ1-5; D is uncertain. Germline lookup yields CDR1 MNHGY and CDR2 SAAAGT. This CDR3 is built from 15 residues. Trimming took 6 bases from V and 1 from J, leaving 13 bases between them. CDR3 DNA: TGTGCCAGCAGAGAAAGGGAGAGGAGCAATCAGCCCCAGCATTTT. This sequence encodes CASRERERSNQPQHF.

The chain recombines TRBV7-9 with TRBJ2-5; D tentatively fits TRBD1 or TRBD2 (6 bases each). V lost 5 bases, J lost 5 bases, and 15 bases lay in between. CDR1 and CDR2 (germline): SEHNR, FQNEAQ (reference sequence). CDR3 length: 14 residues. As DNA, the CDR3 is TGTGCCAGCAGCCCACACGGGGGCCTGGAGACCCAGTACTTC. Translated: CASSPHGGLETQYF.

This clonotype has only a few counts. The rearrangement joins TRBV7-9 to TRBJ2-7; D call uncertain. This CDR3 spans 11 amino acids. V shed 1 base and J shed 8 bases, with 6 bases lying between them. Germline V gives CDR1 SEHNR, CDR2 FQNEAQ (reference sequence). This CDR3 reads CASSLGWKQYV. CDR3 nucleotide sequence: TGTGCCAGCAGCTTAGGCTGGAAGCAGTACGTC.

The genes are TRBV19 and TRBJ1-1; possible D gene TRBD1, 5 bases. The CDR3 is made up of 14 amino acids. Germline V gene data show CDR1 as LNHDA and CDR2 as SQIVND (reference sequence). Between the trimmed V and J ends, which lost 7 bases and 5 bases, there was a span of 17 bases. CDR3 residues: CASIGAAYYTEAFF. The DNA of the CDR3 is TGTGCCAGTATAGGGGCCGCTTACTATACTGAAGCTTTCTTT.

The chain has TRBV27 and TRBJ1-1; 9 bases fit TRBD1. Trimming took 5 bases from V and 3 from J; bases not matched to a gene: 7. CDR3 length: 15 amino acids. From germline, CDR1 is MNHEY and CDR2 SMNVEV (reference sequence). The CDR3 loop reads CASSDRGVKHTEAFF. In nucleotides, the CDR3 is TGTGCCAGCAGTGACAGGGGGGTGAAGCACACTGAAGCTTTCTTT.

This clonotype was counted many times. The chain's CDR3 is CASSLNRGGPSYNEQFF. In nucleotides, the CDR3 is TGTGCCAGCAGCTTAAATCGAGGGGGCCCCTCCTACAATGAGCAGTTCTTC. The chain uses TRBV7-8 and TRBJ2-1, with TRBD1 matching over 7 bases. The CDR3 extends over 17 amino acids. CDR1 and CDR2 (germline): SGHVS, FQNEAQ. Germline trimming cut 2 bases from V and 0 bases from J; bases unmatched to any gene: 7.

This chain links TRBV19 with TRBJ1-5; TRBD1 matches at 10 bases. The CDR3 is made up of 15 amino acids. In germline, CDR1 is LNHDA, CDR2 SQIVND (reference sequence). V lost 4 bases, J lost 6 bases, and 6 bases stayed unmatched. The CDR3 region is CASSTSGQGSQPQHF. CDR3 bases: TGTGCCAGTAGTACGTCGGGACAGGGGAGTCAGCCCCAGCATTTT.

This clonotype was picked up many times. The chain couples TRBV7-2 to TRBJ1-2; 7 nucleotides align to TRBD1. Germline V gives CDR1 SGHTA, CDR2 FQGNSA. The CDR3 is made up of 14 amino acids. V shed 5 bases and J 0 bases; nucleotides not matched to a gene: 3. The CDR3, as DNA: TGTGCCAGCAGCCGGGACAGCCCTAACTATGGCTACACCTTC. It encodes CASSRDSPNYGYTF.

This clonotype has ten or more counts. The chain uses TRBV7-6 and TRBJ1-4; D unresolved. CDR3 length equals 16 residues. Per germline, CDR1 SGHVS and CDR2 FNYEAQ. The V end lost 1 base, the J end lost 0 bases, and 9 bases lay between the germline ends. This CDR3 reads CASSLDVGTTNEKLFF. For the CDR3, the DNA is TGTGCCAGCAGCTTAGACGTGGGAACAACTAATGAAAAACTGTTTTTT. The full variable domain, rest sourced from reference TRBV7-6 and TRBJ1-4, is GAGVSQSPRYKVTKRGQDVALRCDPISGHVSLYWYRQALGQGPEFLTYFNYEAQQDKSGLPNDRFSAERPEGSISTLTIQRTEQRDSAMYRCASSLDVGTTNEKLFFGSGTQLSVL.

CDR3 loop: CASKFQGPSSYEQYF. CDR3 bases: TGTGCCAGCAAGTTCCAGGGCCCGAGCTCCTACGAGCAGTACTTC. The chain joins TRBV6-1 to TRBJ2-7; tentative D call: TRBD1 (5 bases). V lost 7 bases and J lost 0, with 16 bases in between. CDR3 size: 15 residues. CDR1 is MNHNS, CDR2 SASEGT, per germline.

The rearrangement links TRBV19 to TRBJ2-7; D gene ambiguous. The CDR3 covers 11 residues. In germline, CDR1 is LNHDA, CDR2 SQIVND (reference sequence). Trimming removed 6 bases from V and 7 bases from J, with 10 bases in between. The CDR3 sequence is CASRGGWEQYF. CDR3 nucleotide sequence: TGTGCCAGTAGGGGTGGATGGGAGCAGTACTTC.

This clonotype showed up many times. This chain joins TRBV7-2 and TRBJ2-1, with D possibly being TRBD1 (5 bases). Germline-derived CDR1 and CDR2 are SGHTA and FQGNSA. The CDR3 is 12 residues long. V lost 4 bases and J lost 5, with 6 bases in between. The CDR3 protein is CASSSQDNEQFF. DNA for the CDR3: TGTGCCAGCAGCTCACAGGACAATGAGCAGTTCTTC.

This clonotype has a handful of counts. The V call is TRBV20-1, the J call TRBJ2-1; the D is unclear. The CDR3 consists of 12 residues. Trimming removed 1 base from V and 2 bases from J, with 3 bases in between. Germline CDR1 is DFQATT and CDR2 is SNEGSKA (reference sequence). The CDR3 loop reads CSARGTYNEQFF. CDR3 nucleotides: TGCAGTGCTAGAGGTACCTACAATGAGCAGTTCTTC.

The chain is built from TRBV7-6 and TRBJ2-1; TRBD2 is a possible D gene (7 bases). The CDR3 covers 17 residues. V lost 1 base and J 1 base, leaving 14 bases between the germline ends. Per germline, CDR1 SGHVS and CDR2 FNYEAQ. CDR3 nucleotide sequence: TGTGCCAGCAGCTTAGTCGGCAGGGGAGGGTCCTACAATGAGCAGTTCTTC. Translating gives CASSLVGRGGSYNEQFF.